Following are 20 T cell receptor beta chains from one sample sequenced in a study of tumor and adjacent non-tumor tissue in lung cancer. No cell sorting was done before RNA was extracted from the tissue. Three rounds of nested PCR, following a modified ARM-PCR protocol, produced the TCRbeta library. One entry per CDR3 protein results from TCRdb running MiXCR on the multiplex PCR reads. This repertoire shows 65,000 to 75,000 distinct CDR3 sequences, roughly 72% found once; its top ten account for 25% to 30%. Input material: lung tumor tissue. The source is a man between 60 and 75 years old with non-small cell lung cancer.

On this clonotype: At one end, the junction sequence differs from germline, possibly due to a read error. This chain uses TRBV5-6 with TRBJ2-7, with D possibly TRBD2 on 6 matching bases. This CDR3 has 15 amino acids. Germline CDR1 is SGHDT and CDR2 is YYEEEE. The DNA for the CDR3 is TGTACCAGCAGCTCTGGGCTGGGGGAGGTCTACGAGCAGTACTTC. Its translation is CTSSSGLGEVYEQYF.

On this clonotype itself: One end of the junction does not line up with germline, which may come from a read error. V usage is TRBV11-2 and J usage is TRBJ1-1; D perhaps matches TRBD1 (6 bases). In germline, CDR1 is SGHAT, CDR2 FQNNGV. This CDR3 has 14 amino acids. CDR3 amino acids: CASSRMQGNIEAFF. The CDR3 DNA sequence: TGTGCCAGCAGCCGTATGCAGGGGAACATTGAAGCTTTCTTT.

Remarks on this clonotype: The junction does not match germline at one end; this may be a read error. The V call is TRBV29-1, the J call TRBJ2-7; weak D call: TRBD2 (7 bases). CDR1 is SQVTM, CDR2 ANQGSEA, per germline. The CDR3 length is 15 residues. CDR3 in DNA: TGCAGCGCAACAAGGGGGGGACATGATTCCCACGAACAGTACTTC. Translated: CSATRGGHDSHEQYF.

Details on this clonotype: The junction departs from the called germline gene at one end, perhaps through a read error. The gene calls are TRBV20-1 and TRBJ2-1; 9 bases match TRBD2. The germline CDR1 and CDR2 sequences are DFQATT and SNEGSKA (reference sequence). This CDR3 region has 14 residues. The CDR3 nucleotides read TGCACTGCTAGTGGCGGGACTAGCCTTAATGAGCAGTTTTTC. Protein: CTASGGTSLNEQFF.

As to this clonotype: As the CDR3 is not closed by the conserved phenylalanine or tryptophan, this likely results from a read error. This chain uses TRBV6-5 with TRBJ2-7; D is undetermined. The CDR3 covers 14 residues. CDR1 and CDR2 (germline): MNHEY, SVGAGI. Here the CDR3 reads CASSYERNSYGQYS. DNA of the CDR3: TGTGCCAGCAGCTACGAACGGAACTCCTACGGGCAGTACTCC.

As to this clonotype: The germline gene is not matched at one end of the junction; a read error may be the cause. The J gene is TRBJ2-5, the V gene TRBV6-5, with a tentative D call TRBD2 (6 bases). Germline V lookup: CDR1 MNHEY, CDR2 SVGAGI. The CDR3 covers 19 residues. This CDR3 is CATSYSSVTGEEYQETQYF. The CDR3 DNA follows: TGTGCCACCAGTTACTCTTCAGTGACCGGGGAGGAGTACCAAGAGACCCAGTACTTC.

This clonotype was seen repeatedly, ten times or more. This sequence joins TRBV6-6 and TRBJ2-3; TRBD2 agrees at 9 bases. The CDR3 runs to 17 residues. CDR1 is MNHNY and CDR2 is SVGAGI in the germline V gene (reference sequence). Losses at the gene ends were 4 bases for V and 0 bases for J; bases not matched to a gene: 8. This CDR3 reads CASSLASGAPSTDTQYF. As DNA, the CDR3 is TGTGCCAGCAGTTTAGCTAGCGGGGCCCCTAGCACAGATACGCAGTATTTT.

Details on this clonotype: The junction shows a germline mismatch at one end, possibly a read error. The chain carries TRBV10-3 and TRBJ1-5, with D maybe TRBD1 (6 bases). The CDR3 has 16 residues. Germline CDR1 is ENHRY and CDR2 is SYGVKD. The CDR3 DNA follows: TGTGCCATCAGAGAGTCCGGGGGGGGCGCTGACCGGCCCCAGCATTTT. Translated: CAIRESGGGADRPQHF.

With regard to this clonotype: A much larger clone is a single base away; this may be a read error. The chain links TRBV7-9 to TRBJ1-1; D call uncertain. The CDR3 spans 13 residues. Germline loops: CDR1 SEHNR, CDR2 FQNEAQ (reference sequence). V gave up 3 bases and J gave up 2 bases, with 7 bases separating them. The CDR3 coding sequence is TGTGCCAGCAGCTTTGGGTCAAACACTGAAGCTTTCTTT. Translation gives CASSFGSNTEAFF. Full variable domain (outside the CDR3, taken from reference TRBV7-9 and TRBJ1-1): DTGVSQNPRHKITKRGQNVTFRCDPISEHNRLYWYRQTLGQGPEFLTYFQNEAQLEKSRLLSDRFSAERPKGSFSTLEIQRTEQGDSAMYLCASSFGSNTEAFFGQGTRLTVV.

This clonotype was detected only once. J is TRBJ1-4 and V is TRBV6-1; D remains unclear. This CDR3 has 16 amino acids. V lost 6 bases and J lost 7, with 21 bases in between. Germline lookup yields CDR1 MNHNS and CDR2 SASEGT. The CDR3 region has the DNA TGTGCCAGCAGCTGCCCGCTAACAGTGGCTTCTGAAAAACTGTTTTTT. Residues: CASSCPLTVASEKLFF.

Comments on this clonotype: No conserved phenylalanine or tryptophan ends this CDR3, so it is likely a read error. CDR3 sequence reads: CGASTGGDTEAFL. CDR3 sequence (DNA): TGCGGCGCCTCGACAGGGGGGGACACTGAAGCTTTCCTT. J is TRBJ1-1 and V is TRBV29-1, with TRBD1 identical over 9 bases. The CDR3 covers 13 residues. Germline V gives CDR1 SQVTM, CDR2 ANQGSEA.

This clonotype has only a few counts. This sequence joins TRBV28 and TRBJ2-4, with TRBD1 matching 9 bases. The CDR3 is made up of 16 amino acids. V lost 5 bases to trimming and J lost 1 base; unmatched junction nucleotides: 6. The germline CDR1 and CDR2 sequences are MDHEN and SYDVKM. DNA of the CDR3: TGTGCCAGCAGTCCTCATGGACAGGGGGCCAAAAACATTCAGTACTTC. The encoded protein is CASSPHGQGAKNIQYF.

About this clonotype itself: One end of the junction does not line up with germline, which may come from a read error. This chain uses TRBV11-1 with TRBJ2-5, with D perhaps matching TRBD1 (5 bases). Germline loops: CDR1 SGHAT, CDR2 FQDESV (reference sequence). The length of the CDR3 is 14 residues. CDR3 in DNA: TGTGCCGACAGCTTAGACACTTACCAAGAGACTCAGTACTTC. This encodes CADSLDTYQETQYF.

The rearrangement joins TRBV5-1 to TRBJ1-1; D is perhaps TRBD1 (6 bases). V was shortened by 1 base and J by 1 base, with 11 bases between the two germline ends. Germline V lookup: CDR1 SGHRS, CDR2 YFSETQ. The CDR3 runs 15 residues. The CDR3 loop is CASSLQGRENTEAFF. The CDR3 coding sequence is TGCGCCAGCAGCTTGCAGGGGAGGGAGAACACTGAAGCTTTCTTT.

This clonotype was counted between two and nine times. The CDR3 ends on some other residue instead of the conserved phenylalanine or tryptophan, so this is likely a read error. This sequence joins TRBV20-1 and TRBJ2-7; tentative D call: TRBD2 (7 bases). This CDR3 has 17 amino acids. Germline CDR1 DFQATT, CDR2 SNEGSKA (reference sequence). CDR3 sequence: CSARAGGGTLISYEQYL. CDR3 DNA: TGTAGTGCTAGAGCCGGGGGAGGGACACTTATCTCCTACGAGCAGTACCTC.

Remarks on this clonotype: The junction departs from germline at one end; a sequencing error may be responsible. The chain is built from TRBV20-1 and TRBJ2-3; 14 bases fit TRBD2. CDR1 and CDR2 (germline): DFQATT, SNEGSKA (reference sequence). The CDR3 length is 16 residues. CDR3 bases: TGCAGTGTTAGGTATCCGGGACTAGCGGGAGTGAATACGCAGTACTTT. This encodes CSVRYPGLAGVNTQYF.

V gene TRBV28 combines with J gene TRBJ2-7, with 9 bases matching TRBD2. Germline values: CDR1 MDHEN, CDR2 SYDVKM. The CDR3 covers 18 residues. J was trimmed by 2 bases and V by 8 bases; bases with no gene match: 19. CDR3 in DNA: TGTGCCAGCGTTGGGGGGACTAGCAGGGGAACGGCGGCCTACGAGCAGTACTTC. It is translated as CASVGGTSRGTAAYEQYF.

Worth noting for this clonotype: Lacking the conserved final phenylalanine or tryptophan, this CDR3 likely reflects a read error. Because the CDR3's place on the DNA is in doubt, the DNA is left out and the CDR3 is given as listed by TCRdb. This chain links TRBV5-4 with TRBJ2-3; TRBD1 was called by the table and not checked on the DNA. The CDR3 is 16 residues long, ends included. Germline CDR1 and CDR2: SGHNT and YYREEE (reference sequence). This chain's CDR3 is CASSPGQGGIADMQYL.

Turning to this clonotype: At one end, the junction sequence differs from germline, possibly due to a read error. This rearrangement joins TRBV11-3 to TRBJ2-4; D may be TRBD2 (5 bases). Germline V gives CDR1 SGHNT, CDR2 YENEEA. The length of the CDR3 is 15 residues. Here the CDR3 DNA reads TGCGCCAGCAGCTTAGGAGGTTCGGGCAAAAACATTCAGTACTTC. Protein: CASSLGGSGKNIQYF.

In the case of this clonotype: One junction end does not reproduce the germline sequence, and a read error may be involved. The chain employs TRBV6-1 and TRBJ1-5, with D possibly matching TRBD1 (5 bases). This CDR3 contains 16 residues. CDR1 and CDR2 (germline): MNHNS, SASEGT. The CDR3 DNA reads TGCGCCAGCAGTGGATCAGGGAGGTCGGCAAATCAGCCCCAGCATTTT. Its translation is CASSGSGRSANQPQHF.